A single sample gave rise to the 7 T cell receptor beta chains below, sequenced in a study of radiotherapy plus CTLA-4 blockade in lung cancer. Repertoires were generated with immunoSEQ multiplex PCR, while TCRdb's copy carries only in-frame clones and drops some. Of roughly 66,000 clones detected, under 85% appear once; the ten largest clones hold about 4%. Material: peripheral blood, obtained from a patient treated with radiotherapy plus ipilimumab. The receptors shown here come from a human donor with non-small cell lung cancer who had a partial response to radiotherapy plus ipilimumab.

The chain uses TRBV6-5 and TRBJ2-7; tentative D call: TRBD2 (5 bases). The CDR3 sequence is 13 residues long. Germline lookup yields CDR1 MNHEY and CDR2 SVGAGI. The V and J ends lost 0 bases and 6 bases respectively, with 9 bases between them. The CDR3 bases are TGTGCCAGCAGTTACTCCCGGGGTGCCGAGCAGTACTTC. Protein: CASSYSRGAEQYF.

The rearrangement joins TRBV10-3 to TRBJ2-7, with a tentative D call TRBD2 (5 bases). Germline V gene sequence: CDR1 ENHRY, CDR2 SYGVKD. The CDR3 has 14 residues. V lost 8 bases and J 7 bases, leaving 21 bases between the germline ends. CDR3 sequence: CAIWSSSAGEEQYF. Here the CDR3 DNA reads TGTGCCATCTGGAGTAGCTCGGCCGGGGAGGAGCAGTACTTC.

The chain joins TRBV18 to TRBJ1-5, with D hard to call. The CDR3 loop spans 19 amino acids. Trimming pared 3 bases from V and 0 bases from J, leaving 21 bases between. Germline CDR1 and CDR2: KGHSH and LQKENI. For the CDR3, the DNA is TGTGCCAGCTCACCGGATGAGACTCTGATATTAGATAGCAATCAGCCCCAGCATTTT. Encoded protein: CASSPDETLILDSNQPQHF.

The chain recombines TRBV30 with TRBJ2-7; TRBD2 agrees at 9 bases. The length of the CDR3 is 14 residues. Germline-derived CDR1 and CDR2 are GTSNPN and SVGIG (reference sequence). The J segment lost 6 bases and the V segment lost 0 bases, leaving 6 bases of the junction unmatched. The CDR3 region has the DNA TGTGCCTGGAGTGTAAGTCTAGCGGGGTCCGAGCAGTACTTC. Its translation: CAWSVSLAGSEQYF.

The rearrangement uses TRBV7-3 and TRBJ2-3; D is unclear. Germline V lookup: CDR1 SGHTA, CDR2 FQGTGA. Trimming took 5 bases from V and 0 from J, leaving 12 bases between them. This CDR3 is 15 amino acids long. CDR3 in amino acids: CASSLGPSSTDTQYF. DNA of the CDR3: TGTGCCAGCAGCCTAGGCCCCTCTAGCACAGATACGCAGTATTTT.

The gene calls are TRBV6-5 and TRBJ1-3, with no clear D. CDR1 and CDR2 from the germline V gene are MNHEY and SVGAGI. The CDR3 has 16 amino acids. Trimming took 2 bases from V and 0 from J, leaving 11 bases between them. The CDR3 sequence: CASSYGEETSGNTIYF. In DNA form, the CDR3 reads TGTGCCAGCAGTTACGGAGAGGAAACCTCTGGAAACACCATATATTTT.

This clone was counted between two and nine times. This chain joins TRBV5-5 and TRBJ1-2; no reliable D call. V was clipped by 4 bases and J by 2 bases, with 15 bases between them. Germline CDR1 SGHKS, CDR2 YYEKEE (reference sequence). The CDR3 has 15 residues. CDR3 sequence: CASSGEASLNYGYTF. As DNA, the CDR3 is TGTGCCAGCAGCGGGGAGGCCTCATTAAACTATGGCTACACCTTC.